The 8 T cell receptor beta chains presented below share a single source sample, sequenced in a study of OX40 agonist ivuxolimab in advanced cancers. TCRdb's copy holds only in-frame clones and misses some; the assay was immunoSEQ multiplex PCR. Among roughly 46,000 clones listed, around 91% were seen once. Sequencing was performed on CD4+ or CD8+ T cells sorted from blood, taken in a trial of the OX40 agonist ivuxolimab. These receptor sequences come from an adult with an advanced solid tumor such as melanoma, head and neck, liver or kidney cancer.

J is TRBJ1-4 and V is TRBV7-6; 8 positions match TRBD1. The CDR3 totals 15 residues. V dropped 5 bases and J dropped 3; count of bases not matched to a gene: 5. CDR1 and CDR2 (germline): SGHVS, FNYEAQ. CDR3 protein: CASSPKTGANEKLFF. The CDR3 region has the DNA TGTGCCAGCAGCCCGAAGACAGGGGCTAATGAAAAACTGTTTTTT. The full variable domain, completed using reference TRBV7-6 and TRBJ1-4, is GAGVSQSPRYKVTKRGQDVALRCDPISGHVSLYWYRQALGQGPEFLTYFNYEAQQDKSGLPNDRFSAERPEGSISTLTIQRTEQRDSAMYRCASSPKTGANEKLFFGSGTQLSVL.

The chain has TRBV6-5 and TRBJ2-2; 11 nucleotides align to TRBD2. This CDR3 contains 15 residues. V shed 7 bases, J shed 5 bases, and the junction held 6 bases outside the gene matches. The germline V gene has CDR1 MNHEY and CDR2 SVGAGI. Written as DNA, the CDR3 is TGTGCCAGCAACGGACTAGCGGGTGTGACCGGGGAGCTGTTTTTT. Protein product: CASNGLAGVTGELFF.

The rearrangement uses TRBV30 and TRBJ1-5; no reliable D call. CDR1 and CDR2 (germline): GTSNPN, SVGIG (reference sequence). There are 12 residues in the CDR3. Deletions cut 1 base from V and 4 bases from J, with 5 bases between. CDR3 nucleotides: TGTGCCTGGAGTGGAGGGAATCAGCCCCAGCATTTT. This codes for CAWSGGNQPQHF.

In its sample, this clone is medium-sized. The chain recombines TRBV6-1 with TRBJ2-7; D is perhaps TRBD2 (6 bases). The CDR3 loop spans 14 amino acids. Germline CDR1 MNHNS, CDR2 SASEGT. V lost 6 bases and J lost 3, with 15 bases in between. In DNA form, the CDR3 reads TGTGCCAGCAGGGGGGGAGCCAGCCTCTACGAGCAGTACTTC. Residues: CASRGGASLYEQYF.

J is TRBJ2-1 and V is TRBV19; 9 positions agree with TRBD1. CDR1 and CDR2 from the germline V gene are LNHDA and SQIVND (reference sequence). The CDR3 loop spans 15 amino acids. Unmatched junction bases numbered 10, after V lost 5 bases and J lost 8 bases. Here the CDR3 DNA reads TGTGCCAGTAGTTCCCCGGGACAGGGTTTGTATGAGCAGTTCTTC. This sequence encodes CASSSPGQGLYEQFF.

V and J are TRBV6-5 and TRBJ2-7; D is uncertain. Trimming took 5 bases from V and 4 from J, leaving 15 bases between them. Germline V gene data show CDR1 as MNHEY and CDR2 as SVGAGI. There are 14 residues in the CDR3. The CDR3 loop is CASSEGPLSYEQYF. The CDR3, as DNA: TGTGCCAGCAGTGAAGGTCCGTTGTCTTACGAGCAGTACTTC.

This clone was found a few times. CDR3: CASSIVAGTHEQYF. CDR3 coding DNA: TGTGCCAGTAGTATCGTAGCGGGGACTCACGAGCAGTACTTC. The gene calls are TRBV19 and TRBJ2-7; 8 nucleotides agree with TRBD2. CDR3 length equals 14 residues. CDR1 LNHDA and CDR2 SQIVND come from the germline V gene (reference sequence). Losses at the gene ends were 3 bases for V and 5 bases for J; bases not matched to a gene: 6.

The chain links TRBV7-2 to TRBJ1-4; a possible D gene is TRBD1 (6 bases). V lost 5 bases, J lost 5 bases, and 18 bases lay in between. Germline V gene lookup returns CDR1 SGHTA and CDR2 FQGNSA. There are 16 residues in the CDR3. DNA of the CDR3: TGTGCCAGCAGCCAGGGGACACTCAGGTGGAATGAAAAACTGTTTTTT. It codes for CASSQGTLRWNEKLFF.